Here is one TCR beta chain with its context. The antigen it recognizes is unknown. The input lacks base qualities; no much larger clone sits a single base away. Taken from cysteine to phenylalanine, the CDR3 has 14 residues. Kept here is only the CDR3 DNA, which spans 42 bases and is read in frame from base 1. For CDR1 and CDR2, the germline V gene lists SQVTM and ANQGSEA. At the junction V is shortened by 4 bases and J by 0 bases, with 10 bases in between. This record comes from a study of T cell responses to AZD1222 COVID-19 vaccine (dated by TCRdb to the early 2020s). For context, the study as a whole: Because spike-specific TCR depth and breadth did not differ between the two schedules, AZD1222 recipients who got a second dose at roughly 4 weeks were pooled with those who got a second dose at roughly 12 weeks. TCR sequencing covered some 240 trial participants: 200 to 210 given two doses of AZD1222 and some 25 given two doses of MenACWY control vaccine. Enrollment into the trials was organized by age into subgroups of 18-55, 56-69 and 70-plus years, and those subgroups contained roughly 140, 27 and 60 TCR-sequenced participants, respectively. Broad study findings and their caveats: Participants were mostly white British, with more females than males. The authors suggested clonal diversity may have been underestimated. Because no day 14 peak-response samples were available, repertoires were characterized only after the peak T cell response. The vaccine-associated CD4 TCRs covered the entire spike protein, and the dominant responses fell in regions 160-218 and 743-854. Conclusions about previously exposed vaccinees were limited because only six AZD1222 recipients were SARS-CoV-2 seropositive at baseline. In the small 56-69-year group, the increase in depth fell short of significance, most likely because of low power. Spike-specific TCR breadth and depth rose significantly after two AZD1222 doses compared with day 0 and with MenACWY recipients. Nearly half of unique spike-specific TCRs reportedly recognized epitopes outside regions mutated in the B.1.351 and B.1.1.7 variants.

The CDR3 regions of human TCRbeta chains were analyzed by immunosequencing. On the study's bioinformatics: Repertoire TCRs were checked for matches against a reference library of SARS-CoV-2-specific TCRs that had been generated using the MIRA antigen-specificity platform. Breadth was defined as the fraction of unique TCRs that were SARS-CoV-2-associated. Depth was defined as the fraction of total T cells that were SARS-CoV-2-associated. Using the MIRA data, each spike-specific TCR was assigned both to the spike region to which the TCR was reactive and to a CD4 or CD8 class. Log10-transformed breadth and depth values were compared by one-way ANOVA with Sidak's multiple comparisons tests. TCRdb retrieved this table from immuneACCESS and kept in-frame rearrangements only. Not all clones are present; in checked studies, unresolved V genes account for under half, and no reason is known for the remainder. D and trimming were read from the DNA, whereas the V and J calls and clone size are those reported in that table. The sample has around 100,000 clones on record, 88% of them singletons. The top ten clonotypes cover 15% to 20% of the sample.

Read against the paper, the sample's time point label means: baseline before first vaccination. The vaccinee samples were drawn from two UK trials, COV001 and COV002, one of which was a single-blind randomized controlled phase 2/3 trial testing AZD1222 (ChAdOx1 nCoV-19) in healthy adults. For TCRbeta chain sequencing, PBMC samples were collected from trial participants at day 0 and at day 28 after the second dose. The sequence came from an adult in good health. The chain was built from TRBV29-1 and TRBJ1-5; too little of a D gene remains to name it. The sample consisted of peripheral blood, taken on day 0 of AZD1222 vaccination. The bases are TGCAGCGTTGCAGCCAGCGATAGCAATCAGCCCCAGCATTTT. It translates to CSVAASDSNQPQHF.